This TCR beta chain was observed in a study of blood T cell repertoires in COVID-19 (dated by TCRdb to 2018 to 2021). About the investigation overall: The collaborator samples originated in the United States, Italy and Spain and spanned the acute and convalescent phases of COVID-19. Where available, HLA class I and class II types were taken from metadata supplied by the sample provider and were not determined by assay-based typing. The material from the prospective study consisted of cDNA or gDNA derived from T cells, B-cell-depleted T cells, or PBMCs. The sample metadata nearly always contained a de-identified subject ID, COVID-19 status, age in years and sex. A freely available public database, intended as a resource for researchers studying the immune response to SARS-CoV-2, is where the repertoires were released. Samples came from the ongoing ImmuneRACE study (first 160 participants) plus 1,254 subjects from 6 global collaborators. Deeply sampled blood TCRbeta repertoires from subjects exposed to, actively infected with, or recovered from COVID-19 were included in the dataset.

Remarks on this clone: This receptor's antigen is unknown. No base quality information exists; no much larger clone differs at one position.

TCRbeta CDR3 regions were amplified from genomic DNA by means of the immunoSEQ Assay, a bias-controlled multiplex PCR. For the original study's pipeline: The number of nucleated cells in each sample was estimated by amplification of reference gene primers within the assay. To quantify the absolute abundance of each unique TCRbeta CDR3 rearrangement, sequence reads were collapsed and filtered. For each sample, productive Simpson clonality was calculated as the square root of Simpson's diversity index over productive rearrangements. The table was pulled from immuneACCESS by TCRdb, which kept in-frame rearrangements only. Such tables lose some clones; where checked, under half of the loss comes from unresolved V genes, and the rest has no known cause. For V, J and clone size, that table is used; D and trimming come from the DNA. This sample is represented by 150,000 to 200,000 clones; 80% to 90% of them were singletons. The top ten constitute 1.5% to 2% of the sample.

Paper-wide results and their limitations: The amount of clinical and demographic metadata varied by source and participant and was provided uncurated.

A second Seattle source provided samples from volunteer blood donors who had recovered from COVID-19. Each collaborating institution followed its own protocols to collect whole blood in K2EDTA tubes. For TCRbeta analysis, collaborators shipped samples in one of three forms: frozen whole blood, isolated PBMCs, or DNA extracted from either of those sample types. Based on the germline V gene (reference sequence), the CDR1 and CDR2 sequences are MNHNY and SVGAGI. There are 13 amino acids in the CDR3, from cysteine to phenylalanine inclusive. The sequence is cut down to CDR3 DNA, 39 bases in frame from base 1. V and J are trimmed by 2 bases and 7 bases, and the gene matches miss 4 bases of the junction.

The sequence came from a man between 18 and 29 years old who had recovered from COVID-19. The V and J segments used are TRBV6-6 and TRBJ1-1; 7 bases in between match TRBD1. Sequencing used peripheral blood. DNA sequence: TGTGCCAGCAGTTACCGGGACAGCCGTGAAGCTTTCTTT. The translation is CASSYRDSREAFF.